This T cell receptor beta chain was captured in a study of long-term antiretroviral therapy in people with HIV. The libraries were made with immunoSEQ v3.0 at survey level. Sequenced by immunoSEQ multiplex PCR; TCRdb stores in-frame clones only, minus some. The sample gives approximately 11,000 clones, 76% of which show up once; 15% to 20% is in the top ten. V was shortened by 2 bases and J by 0 bases, with 11 bases between the two germline ends. CDR1 and CDR2 from the germline V gene are SGHKS and YYEKEE (reference sequence). There are 16 residues in the CDR3. Study-level results: All time points showed a repertoire dominated by clones expanded before ART. Repertoires with HIV possessed tighter CDR3 length spans than those of controls. Unavailable data included ART adherence, viral resistance and therapy changes (switches in treatment).

People in the study who had HIV all got their treatment in the United States. About this clone itself: Its antigen remains unidentified.

This receptor was identified in a man under 40 with HIV. The sample in question was unsorted PBMCs, obtained at the start of antiretroviral therapy, before treatment. V is TRBV5-5 and J is TRBJ1-4; perhaps TRBD1 as D (5 bases). This chain's CDR3 is CASSLQDPATNEKLFF. The CDR3 nucleotides are TGTGCCAGCAGCTTACAGGACCCAGCAACTAATGAAAAACTGTTTTTT.